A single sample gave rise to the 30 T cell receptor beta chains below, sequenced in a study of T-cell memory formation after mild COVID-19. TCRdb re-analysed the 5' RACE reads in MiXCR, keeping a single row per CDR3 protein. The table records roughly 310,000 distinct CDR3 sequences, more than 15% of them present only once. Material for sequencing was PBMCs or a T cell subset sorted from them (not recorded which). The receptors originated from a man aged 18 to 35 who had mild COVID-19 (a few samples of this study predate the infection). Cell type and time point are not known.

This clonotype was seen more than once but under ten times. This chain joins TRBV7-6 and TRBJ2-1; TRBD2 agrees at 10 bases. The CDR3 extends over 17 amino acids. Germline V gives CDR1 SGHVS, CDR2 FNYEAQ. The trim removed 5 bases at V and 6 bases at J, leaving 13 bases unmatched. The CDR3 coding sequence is TGTGCCAGCAGCCGTACTAGCGGGGAAGAGGTTTTCAATGAGCAGTTCTTC. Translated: CASSRTSGEEVFNEQFF. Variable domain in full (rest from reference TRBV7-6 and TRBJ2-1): GAGVSQSPRYKVTKRGQDVALRCDPISGHVSLYWYRQALGQGPEFLTYFNYEAQQDKSGLPNDRFSAERPEGSISTLTIQRTEQRDSAMYRCASSRTSGEEVFNEQFFGPGTRLTVL.

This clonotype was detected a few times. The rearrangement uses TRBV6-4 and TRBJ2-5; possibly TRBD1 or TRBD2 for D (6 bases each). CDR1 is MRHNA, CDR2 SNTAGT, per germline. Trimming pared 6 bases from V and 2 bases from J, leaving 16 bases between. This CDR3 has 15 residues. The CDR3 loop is CASSPLPGAQETQYF. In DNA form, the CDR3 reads TGTGCCAGCAGCCCTCTCCCGGGGGCGCAAGAGACCCAGTACTTC.

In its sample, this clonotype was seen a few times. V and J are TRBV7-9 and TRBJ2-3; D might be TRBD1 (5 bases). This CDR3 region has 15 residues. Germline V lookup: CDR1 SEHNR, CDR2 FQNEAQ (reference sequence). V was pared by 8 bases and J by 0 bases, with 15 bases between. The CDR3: CASVPGISSTDTQYF. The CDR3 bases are TGTGCCAGCGTACCAGGGATATCTAGCACAGATACGCAGTATTTT.

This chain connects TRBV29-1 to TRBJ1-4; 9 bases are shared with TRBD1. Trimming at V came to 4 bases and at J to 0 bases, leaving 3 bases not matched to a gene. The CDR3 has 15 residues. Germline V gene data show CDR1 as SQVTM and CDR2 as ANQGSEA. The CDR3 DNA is TGCAGCGTTGCCGGGGACAGGGCAACTAATGAAAAACTGTTTTTT. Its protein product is CSVAGDRATNEKLFF.

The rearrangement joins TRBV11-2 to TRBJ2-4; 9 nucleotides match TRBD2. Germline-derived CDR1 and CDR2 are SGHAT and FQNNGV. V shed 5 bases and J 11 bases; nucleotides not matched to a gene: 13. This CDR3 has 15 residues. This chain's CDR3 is CASSPRGTSRGVQYF. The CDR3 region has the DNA TGTGCCAGCAGCCCAAGGGGGACTAGCCGAGGGGTTCAGTACTTC. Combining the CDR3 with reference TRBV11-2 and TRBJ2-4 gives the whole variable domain EAGVAQSPRYKIIEKRQSVAFWCNPISGHATLYWYQQILGQGPKLLIQFQNNGVVDDSQLPKDRFSAERLKGVDSTLKIQPAKLEDSAVYLCASSPRGTSRGVQYFGAGTRLSVL.

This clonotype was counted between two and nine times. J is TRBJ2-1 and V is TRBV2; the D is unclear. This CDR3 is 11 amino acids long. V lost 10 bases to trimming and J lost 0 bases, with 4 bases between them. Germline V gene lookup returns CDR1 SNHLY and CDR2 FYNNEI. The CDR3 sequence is CATGSYNEQFF. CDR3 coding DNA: TGTGCCACCGGCTCCTACAATGAGCAGTTCTTC.

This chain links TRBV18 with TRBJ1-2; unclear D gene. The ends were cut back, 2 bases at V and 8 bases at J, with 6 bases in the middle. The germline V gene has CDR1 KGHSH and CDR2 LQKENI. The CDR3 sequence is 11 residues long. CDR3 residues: CASSPVEGYTF. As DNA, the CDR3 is TGTGCCAGCTCACCAGTGGAAGGCTACACCTTC.

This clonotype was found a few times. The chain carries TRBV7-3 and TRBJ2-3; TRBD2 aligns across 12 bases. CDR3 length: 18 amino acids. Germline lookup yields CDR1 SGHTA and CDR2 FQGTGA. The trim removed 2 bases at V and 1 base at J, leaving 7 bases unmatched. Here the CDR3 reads CASSLGLAGGFGTDTQYF. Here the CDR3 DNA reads TGTGCCAGCAGCTTAGGCCTAGCGGGGGGGTTCGGCACAGATACGCAGTATTTT.

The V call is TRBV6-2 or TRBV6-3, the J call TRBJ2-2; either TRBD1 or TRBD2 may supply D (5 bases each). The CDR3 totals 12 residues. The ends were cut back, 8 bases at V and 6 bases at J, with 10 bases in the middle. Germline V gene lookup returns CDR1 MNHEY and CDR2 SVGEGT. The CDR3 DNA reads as TGTGCCAGCGGACGGGGACCCGGGGAGCTGTTTTTT. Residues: CASGRGPGELFF.

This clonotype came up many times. CDR3 coding DNA: TGTGCCAGCAGTTGGGACAGGGGGCTCTACGAGCAGTACTTC. Its translation: CASSWDRGLYEQYF. The rearrangement joins TRBV6-5 to TRBJ2-7, with 12 bases matching TRBD1. Per the germline V gene, CDR1 is MNHEY and CDR2 is SVGAGI. The CDR3 totals 14 residues. The J segment lost 3 bases and the V segment lost 4 bases, leaving 1 base of the junction unmatched.

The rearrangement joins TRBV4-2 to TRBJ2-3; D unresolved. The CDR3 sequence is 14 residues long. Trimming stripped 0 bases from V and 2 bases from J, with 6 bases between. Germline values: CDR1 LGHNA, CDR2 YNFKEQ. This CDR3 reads CASSQDTITDTQYF. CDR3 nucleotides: TGTGCCAGCAGCCAAGATACTATCACAGATACGCAGTATTTT.

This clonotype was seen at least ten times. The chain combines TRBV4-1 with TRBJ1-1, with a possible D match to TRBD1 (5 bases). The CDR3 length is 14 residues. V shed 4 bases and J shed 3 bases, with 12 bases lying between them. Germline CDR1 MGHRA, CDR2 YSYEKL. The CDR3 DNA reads TGCGCCAGCAGCCCCTTAAGAGGGGACACTGAAGCTTTCTTT. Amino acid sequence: CASSPLRGDTEAFF.

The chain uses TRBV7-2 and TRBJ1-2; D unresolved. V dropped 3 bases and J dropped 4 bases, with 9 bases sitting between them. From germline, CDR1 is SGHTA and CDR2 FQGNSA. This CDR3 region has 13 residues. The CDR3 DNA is TGTGCCAGCAGCTTCGGACTCGCCTATGGCTACACCTTC. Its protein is CASSFGLAYGYTF.

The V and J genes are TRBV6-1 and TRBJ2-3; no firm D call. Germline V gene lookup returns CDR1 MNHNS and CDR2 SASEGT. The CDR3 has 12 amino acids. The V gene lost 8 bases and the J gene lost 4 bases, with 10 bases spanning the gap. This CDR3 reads CASHPGPDTQYF. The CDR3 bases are TGTGCCAGCCACCCAGGTCCAGATACGCAGTATTTT.

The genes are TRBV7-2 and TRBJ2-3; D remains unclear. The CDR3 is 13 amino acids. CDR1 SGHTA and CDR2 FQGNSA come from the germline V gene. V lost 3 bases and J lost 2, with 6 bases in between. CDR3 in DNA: TGTGCCAGCAGCTTCCCGTTCACAGATACGCAGTATTTT. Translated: CASSFPFTDTQYF.

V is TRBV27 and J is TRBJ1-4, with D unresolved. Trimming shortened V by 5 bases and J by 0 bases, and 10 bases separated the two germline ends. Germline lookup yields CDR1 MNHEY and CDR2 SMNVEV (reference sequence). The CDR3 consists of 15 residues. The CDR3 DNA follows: TGTGCCAGCAGTAACATCAGGACAACTAATGAAAAACTGTTTTTT. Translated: CASSNIRTTNEKLFF.

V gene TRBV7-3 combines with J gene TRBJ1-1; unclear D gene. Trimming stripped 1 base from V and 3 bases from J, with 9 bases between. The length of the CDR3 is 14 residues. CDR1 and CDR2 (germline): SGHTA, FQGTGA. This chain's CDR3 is CASSLRAEDTEAFF. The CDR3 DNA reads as TGTGCCAGCAGCTTAAGGGCTGAGGACACTGAAGCTTTCTTT. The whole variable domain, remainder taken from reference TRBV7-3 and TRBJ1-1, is GAGVSQTPSNKVTEKGKYVELRCDPISGHTALYWYRQSLGQGPEFLIYFQGTGAADDSGLPNDRFFAVRPEGSVSTLKIQRTERGDSAVYLCASSLRAEDTEAFFGQGTRLTVV.

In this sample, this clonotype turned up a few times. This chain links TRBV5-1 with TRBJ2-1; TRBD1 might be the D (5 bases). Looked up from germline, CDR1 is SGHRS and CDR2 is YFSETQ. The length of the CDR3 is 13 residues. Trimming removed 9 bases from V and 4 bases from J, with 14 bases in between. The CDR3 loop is CATGSGSYNEQFF. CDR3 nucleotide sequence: TGCGCCACCGGGTCAGGGTCGTACAATGAGCAGTTCTTC.

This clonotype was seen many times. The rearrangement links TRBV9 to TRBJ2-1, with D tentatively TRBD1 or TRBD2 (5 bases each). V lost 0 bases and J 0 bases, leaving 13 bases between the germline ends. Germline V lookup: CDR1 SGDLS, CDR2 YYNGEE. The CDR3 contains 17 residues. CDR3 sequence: CASSVEGTPSSYNEQFF. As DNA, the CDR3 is TGTGCCAGCAGCGTAGAAGGGACCCCGAGCTCCTACAATGAGCAGTTCTTC.

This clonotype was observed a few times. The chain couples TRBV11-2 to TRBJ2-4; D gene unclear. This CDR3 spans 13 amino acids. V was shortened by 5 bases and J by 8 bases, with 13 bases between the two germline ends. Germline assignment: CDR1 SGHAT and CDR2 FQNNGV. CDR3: CASSRYQLDIQYF. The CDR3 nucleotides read TGTGCCAGCAGCCGCTACCAGCTAGACATTCAGTACTTC.

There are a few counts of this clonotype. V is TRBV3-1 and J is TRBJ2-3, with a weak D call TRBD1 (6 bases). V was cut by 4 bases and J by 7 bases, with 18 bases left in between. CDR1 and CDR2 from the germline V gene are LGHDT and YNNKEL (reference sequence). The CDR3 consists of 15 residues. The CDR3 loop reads CASSPSDTQGHTQYF. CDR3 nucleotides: TGTGCCAGCAGCCCAAGTGACACACAGGGACATACGCAGTATTTT.

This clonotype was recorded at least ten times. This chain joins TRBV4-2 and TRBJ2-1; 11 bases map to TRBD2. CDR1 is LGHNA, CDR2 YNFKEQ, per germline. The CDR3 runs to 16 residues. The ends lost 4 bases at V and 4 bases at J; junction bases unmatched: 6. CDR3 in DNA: TGTGCCAGCAGCCTTGAGACTAGCGGGGAATACAATGAGCAGTTCTTC. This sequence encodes CASSLETSGEYNEQFF.

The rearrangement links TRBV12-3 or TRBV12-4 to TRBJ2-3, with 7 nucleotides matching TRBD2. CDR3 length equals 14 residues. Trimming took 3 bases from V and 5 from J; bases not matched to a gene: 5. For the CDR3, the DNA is TGTGCCAGCAGTTTCGCGGGGGTCGGAGATACGCAGTATTTT. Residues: CASSFAGVGDTQYF.

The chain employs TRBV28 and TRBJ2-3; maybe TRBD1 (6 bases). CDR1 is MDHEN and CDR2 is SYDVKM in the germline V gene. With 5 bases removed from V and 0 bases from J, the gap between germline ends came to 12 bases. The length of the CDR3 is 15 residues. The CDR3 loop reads CASSPGQQSTDTQYF. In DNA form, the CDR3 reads TGTGCCAGCAGTCCAGGACAGCAGAGCACAGATACGCAGTATTTT. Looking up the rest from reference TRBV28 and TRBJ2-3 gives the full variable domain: DVKVTQSSRYLVKRTGEKVFLECVQDMDHENMFWYRQDPGLGLRLIYFSYDVKMKEKGDIPEGYSVSREKKERFSLILESASTNQTSMYLCASSPGQQSTDTQYFGPGTRLTVL.

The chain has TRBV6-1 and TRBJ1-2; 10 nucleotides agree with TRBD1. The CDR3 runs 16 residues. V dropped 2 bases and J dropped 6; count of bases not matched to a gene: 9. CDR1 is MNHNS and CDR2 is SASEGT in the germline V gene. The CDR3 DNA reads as TGTGCCAGCAGTGAACGACAGGGGGCTTTTTTCGATGGCTACACCTTC. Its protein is CASSERQGAFFDGYTF.

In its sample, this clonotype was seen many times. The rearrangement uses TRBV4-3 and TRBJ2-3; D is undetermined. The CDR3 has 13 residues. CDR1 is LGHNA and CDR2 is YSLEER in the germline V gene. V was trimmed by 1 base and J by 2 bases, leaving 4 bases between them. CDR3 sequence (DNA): TGCGCCAGCAGCCAAGGCCTCACAGATACGCAGTATTTT. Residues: CASSQGLTDTQYF.

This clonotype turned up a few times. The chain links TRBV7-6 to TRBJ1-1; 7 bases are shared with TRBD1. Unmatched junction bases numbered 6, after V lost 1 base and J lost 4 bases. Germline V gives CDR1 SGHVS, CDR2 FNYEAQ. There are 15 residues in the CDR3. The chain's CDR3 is CASSLGGGGGTEAFF. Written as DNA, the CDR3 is TGTGCCAGCAGCTTAGGGGGAGGGGGCGGCACTGAAGCTTTCTTT.

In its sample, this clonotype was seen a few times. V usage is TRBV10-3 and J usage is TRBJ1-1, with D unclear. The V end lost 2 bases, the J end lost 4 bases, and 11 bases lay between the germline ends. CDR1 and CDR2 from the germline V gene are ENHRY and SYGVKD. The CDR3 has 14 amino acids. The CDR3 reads CAISEAEALTEAFF. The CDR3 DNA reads TGTGCCATCAGTGAGGCGGAGGCGCTCACTGAAGCTTTCTTT.

CDR3 in DNA: TGTGCCTGGACAGAGAACTATGGCTACACCTTC. Translation gives CAWTENYGYTF. The V gene is TRBV30, the J gene TRBJ1-2; D gene unclear. The V end was cut by 4 bases, the J end by 2 bases, with 5 bases between. The CDR3 length is 11 residues. Germline CDR1 and CDR2: GTSNPN and SVGIG (reference sequence).

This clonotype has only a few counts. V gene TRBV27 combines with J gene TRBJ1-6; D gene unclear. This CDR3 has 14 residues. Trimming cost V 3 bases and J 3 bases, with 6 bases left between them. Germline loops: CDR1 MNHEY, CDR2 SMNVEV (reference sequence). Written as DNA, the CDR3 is TGTGCCAGCAGTTTTAGAGGCTATAATTCACCCCTCCACTTT. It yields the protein CASSFRGYNSPLHF.